What follows describes a single TCR beta chain. Produced via immunoSEQ multiplex PCR; TCRdb's table is partial and in-frame only. Found here are 350,000 to 450,000 clones, 85% of them singletons; the top ten hold roughly 3.6%. The V gene lost 7 bases and the J gene lost 4 bases, with 5 bases spanning the gap. This CDR3 region has 11 residues. CDR1 LNHDA and CDR2 SQIVND come from the germline V gene (reference sequence). This entry belongs to a study of blood T cell repertoires in COVID-19. J is TRBJ2-1 and V is TRBV19; D remains ambiguous. The sequencing sample was made of peripheral blood. This receptor was taken from a woman younger than 30 with acute or convalescent COVID-19. CDR3 sequence (DNA): TGTGCCAGTAATTCGTACAATGAGCAGTTCTTC. Encoded protein: CASNSYNEQFF.